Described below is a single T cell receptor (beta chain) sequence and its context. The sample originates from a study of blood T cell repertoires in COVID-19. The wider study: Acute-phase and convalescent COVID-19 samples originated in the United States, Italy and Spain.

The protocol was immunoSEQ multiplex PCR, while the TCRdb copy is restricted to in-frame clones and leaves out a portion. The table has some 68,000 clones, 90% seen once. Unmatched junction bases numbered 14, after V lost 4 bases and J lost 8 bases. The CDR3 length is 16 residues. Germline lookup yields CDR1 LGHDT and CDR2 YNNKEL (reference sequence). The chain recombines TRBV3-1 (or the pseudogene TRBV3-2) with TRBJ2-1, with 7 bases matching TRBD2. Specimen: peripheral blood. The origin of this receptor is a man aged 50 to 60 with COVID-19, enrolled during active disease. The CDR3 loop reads CASSPSKGGPGYEQFF. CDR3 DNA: TGTGCCAGCAGCCCGTCTAAGGGAGGGCCTGGGTATGAGCAGTTCTTC.